The sequence of this T cell receptor (beta chain) was determined in a study of T cell responses to AZD1222 COVID-19 vaccine. V was cut by 6 bases and J by 4 bases, with 9 bases left in between. CDR1 and CDR2 from the germline V gene are MNHEY and SVGEGT. The CDR3 contains 12 residues. Comment on this clone: As yet, its antigen is unknown.

General study points: Of spike-specific TCRs, nearly half reportedly target regions left unmutated in variants. Researchers took repertoire samples only after the peak T cell response had come.

The protocol was immunoSEQ multiplex PCR, while the TCRdb copy is restricted to in-frame clones and leaves out a portion. The sample yields approximately 120,000 clones, about 90% seen once. The sample was peripheral blood, taken on day 0 of AZD1222 vaccination. The TCR comes from an adult in good health. This chain uses TRBV6-2 or TRBV6-3 with TRBJ1-2, with D maybe TRBD1 (5 bases). The CDR3 DNA reads as TGTGCCAGCAGCTGGACACTCTATGGCTACACCTTC. Translation: CASSWTLYGYTF.